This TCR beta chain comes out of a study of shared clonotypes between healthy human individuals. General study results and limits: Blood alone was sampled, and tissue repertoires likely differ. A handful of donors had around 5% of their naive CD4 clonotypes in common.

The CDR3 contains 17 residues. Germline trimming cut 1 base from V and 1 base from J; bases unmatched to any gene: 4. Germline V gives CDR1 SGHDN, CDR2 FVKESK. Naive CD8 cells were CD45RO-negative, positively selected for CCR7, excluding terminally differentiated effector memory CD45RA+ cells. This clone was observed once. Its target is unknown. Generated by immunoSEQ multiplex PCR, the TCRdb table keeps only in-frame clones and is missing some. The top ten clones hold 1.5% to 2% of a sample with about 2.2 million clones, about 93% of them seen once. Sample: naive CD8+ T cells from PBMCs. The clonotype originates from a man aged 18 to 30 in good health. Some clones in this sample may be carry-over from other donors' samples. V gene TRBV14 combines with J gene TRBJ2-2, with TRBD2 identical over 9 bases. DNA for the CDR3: TGTGCCAGCAGCCAAGGACGCGGGAGGGGGAACACCGGGGAGCTGTTTTTT. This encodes CASSQGRGRGNTGELFF.